This T cell receptor (beta chain) was sequenced in a study of cytomegalovirus exposure and HLA in healthy donors. The PCR made use of 60 Vbeta and 13 Jbeta primers. TCRdb's copy holds only in-frame clones and misses some; the assay was immunoSEQ multiplex PCR. The sample holds 150,000 to 200,000 clones, roughly 80% seen once. About this clone: Antigen unknown.

Overall study findings and caveats: Cytomegalovirus status was reportedly diagnosed by the classifier with high specificity and sensitivity.

This sequence was found in a woman in her forties in good health and CMV-seropositive. The sample was PBMCs.

The CDR3: CASSRGSGYEQYF. DNA for the CDR3: TGCGCCAGCAGCAGAGGGAGTGGCTACGAGCAGTACTTC. V is TRBV5-1 and J is TRBJ2-7; perhaps TRBD2 as D (5 bases). This CDR3 has 13 amino acids. V was clipped by 4 bases and J by 3 bases, with 11 bases between them. Germline V gene lookup returns CDR1 SGHRS and CDR2 YFSETQ.